The 21 T cell receptor beta chains presented below share a single source sample, sequenced in a study of blood T cell repertoires in COVID-19. The assay was immunoSEQ multiplex PCR, and TCRdb's table has in-frame clones only and misses some. Here the sample spans 150,000 to 200,000 clones, 80% to 90% being singletons. Sequenced: peripheral blood. The receptors were sampled from a man between 18 and 29 years old who had recovered from COVID-19.

V usage is TRBV7-9 and J usage is TRBJ2-2, with TRBD1 identical over 7 bases. Germline CDR1 reads SEHNR; CDR2 reads FQNEAQ (reference sequence). Trimming removed 1 base from V and 0 bases from J; junction bases left unmatched: 2. The length of the CDR3 is 16 residues. The CDR3 nucleotides are TGTGCCAGCAGCTTAGGCAGGGGGACGAACACCGGGGAGCTGTTTTTT. It yields the protein CASSLGRGTNTGELFF.

The chain joins TRBV9 to TRBJ2-5; TRBD2 might be the D (5 bases). This CDR3 is 15 amino acids long. Between the trimmed V and J ends, which lost 0 bases and 5 bases, there was a span of 14 bases. Germline V gene data show CDR1 as SGDLS and CDR2 as YYNGEE. CDR3 nucleotide sequence: TGTGCCAGCAGCGTAGAAGGTACTAGTTACGAGACCCAGTACTTC. Protein product: CASSVEGTSYETQYF.

The chain uses TRBV5-1 and TRBJ2-2, with D maybe TRBD2 (6 bases). Trimming removed 8 bases at V and 5 bases at J, with 16 bases between. The CDR3 runs 14 residues. CDR1 and CDR2 from the germline V gene are SGHRS and YFSETQ. CDR3: CASRRRDGTGELFF. The DNA for the CDR3 is TGCGCCAGTCGCCGGCGGGATGGGACCGGGGAGCTGTTTTTT. The full variable domain, its missing parts supplied by reference TRBV5-1 and TRBJ2-2, is KAGVTQTPRYLIKTRGQQVTLSCSPISGHRSVSWYQQTPGQGLQFLFEYFSETQRNKGNFPGRFSGRQFSNSRSEMNVSTLELGDSALYLCASRRRDGTGELFFGEGSRLTVL.

The genes are TRBV7-9 and TRBJ1-2; 9 bases are shared with TRBD1. CDR1 is SEHNR and CDR2 is FQNEAQ in the germline V gene (reference sequence). V shed 5 bases, J shed 8 bases, and the junction held 9 bases outside the gene matches. There are 14 residues in the CDR3. The CDR3 nucleotides are TGTGCCAGCAGCGTACCGGACAGGGGATGGGGCTACACCTTC. It yields the protein CASSVPDRGWGYTF.

This chain links TRBV11-2 with TRBJ2-1; TRBD2 agrees at 7 bases. The CDR3 spans 15 residues. The germline gives CDR1 SGHAT, CDR2 FQNNGV. J lost 3 bases, V lost 5 bases, and 7 bases had no gene match. CDR3: CASSPSGTLYNEQFF. CDR3 nucleotide sequence: TGTGCCAGCAGCCCCAGCGGGACCCTCTACAATGAGCAGTTCTTC.

The CDR3 protein is CASSYGRGTYEQYF. CDR3 DNA sequence: TGTGCCAGCAGTTATGGCAGGGGGACCTACGAGCAGTACTTC. The chain carries TRBV6-5 and TRBJ2-7, with 7 bases fitting TRBD1. Germline V gene lookup returns CDR1 MNHEY and CDR2 SVGAGI. This CDR3 is built from 14 residues. After removal of 3 bases from V and 2 bases from J, the junction contained 4 bases not matched to a gene.

The chain links TRBV28 to TRBJ1-2; TRBD1 is a possible D gene (6 bases). This CDR3 has 21 residues. The V gene lost 7 bases and the J gene lost 6 bases, with 39 bases spanning the gap. Germline V gene sequence: CDR1 MDHEN, CDR2 SYDVKM. In nucleotides, the CDR3 is TGTGCCAGCACCCCAAGGGCACCCGCCCGAGAAGGCGGTGGCAGGGGAAATGGCTACACCTTC. Protein product: CASTPRAPAREGGGRGNGYTF.

This chain links TRBV6-2 or TRBV6-3 with TRBJ1-5; D is possibly TRBD1 (5 bases). The V end was cut by 5 bases, the J end by 6 bases, with 20 bases between. Germline V gene lookup returns CDR1 MNHEY and CDR2 SVGEGT. This CDR3 region has 16 residues. The CDR3 loop reads CASSPPGGRGSQPQHF. DNA of the CDR3: TGTGCCAGCAGTCCGCCGGGGGGAAGAGGCAGTCAGCCCCAGCATTTT.

The chain joins TRBV7-9 to TRBJ1-3; a possible D gene is TRBD1 (6 bases). Trimming removed 1 base from V and 9 bases from J, with 10 bases in between. The CDR3 contains 13 residues. Germline CDR1 and CDR2: SEHNR and FQNEAQ (reference sequence). This chain's CDR3 is CASSLGGRTTIYF. DNA for the CDR3: TGTGCCAGCAGCTTAGGGGGGCGCACCACCATATATTTT.

This chain's CDR3 is CASSNPVDNEQFF. Here the CDR3 DNA reads TGTGCCAGCAGTAATCCTGTCGACAATGAGCAGTTCTTC. This rearrangement joins TRBV6-2 or TRBV6-3 to TRBJ2-1; no firm D call. Germline CDR1 reads MNHEY; CDR2 reads SVGEGT. V shed 5 bases and J shed 5 bases, with 10 bases lying between them. The length of the CDR3 is 13 residues.

The V call is TRBV7-9, the J call TRBJ2-4; D might be TRBD1 (6 bases). V lost 1 base and J lost 9, with 13 bases in between. CDR3 length: 14 residues. Germline loops: CDR1 SEHNR, CDR2 FQNEAQ (reference sequence). CDR3 sequence reads: CASSLGNTGTIQYF. In DNA form, the CDR3 reads TGTGCCAGCAGCTTAGGGAATACAGGGACCATTCAGTACTTC.

The chain has TRBV10-3 and TRBJ2-1; 12 bases match TRBD2. The germline gives CDR1 ENHRY, CDR2 SYGVKD. V trimming: 6 bases; J trimming: 8 bases; junction bases outside the gene matches: 5. The CDR3 contains 14 residues. The CDR3 protein is CAISTLAGGDEQFF. The CDR3 DNA follows: TGTGCCATCAGCACTCTAGCGGGGGGGGATGAGCAGTTCTTC.

The rearrangement uses TRBV3-1 (or the pseudogene TRBV3-2) and TRBJ1-6, with 8 bases aligning to TRBD1. V lost 4 bases to trimming and J lost 9 bases; unmatched junction nucleotides: 5. Germline V gives CDR1 LGHDT, CDR2 YNNKEL (reference sequence). The CDR3 totals 14 residues. The CDR3 here is CASSPQGAASPLHF. The CDR3 coding sequence is TGTGCCAGCAGCCCCCAGGGGGCGGCTTCACCCCTCCACTTT.

As for this clone: Other DNA variants within this sample encode the same CDR3. This chain joins TRBV9 and TRBJ1-1; D ambiguous. V lost 0 bases and J lost 1, with 7 bases in between. Germline V lookup: CDR1 SGDLS, CDR2 YYNGEE. This CDR3 comprises 14 residues. The CDR3 sequence is CASSVAGANTEAFF. CDR3 DNA: TGTGCCAGCAGCGTAGCGGGTGCGAACACTGAAGCTTTCTTT.

This chain connects TRBV7-2 to TRBJ2-3, with 10 positions matching TRBD2. Germline trimming cut 6 bases from V and 5 bases from J; bases unmatched to any gene: 8. The CDR3 totals 15 residues. Germline loops: CDR1 SGHTA, CDR2 FQGNSA. The CDR3 region is CASRLAGKLVDTQYF. The CDR3 region has the DNA TGTGCCAGCAGACTAGCGGGAAAACTCGTAGATACGCAGTATTTT.

J is TRBJ1-1 and V is TRBV10-3; D unresolved. The V gene lost 6 bases and the J gene lost 7 bases, with 9 bases spanning the gap. The CDR3 loop spans 11 amino acids. The germline V gene has CDR1 ENHRY and CDR2 SYGVKD. Here the CDR3 DNA reads TGTGCCATCAGAGGCGGGAGTGAAGCTTTCTTT. As protein: CAIRGGSEAFF.

The chain joins TRBV20-1 to TRBJ1-1; D gene ambiguous. V was clipped by 1 base and J by 8 bases, with 8 bases between them. Germline V lookup: CDR1 DFQATT, CDR2 SNEGSKA (reference sequence). The CDR3 is 11 residues long. DNA for the CDR3: TGCAGTGCTAGAGGAGACAACGAAGCTTTCTTT. Protein: CSARGDNEAFF.

CDR3 bases: TGTGCCAGCAGCCCGAGCGGGGCGGGGCCCAGCACAGATACGCAGTATTTT. As protein: CASSPSGAGPSTDTQYF. The chain has TRBV3-1 (or the pseudogene TRBV3-2) and TRBJ2-3; 7 bases agree with TRBD2. Unmatched junction bases numbered 10, after V lost 4 bases and J lost 0 bases. From germline, CDR1 is LGHDT and CDR2 YNNKEL (reference sequence). This CDR3 spans 17 amino acids.

The rearrangement links TRBV5-1 to TRBJ2-7, with 7 bases identical to TRBD2. Germline CDR1 SGHRS, CDR2 YFSETQ. J was trimmed by 4 bases and V by 4 bases; bases with no gene match: 11. CDR3 length: 15 residues. The CDR3 loop reads CASSPVGRELYEQYF. The CDR3, as DNA: TGCGCCAGCAGCCCCGTGGGGCGGGAGTTATACGAGCAGTACTTC.

This chain connects TRBV19 to TRBJ2-1; 9 bases are a match to TRBD2. Per the germline V gene, CDR1 is LNHDA and CDR2 is SQIVND (reference sequence). J was trimmed by 9 bases and V by 6 bases; bases with no gene match: 9. This CDR3 comprises 14 residues. The CDR3: CASRSAGGLVEQFF. The DNA of the CDR3 is TGTGCCAGTAGGTCCGCGGGAGGGCTGGTTGAGCAGTTCTTC.

The rearrangement links TRBV5-6 to TRBJ1-1; possibly TRBD1 for D (5 bases). Germline CDR1 SGHDT, CDR2 YYEEEE. The CDR3 sequence is 14 residues long. The V and J ends lost 4 bases and 2 bases respectively, with 12 bases between them. Written as DNA, the CDR3 is TGTGCCAGCAGCCACCTGACAGCAAACACTGAAGCTTTCTTT. Translation gives CASSHLTANTEAFF.